One sample yielded the 23 T cell receptor beta chains listed below, sequenced in a study of T cells in Graves' hyperthyroidism and ophthalmopathy. The source material, RNA transcripts, was used to amplify TCR beta CDR3 regions. RT-PCR in the first round (using the HTBI primer set) targeted the TCR CDR3. TCRdb processed the multiplex PCR reads anew with MiXCR; each CDR3 protein has one entry. The data contain about 360,000 distinct CDR3 sequences, approximately 13% of them singletons. Sequencing used blood. The receptor set was obtained from a woman younger than 35 with Graves' hyperthyroidism.

The sample holds many counts of this clonotype. The chain combines TRBV7-2 with TRBJ2-7; 12 positions agree with TRBD1. This CDR3 spans 15 amino acids. Trimming took 6 bases from V and 6 from J; bases not matched to a gene: 9. CDR1 and CDR2 (germline): SGHTA, FQGNSA. CDR3 region: CASSPTGQGASEQYF. In nucleotides, the CDR3 is TGTGCCAGCAGTCCGACGGGACAGGGGGCTAGCGAGCAGTACTTC.

This clonotype was seen at least ten times. The J gene is TRBJ2-7, the V gene TRBV7-9, with D tentatively TRBD1 or TRBD2 (5 bases each). V was shortened by 1 base and J by 5 bases, with 6 bases between the two germline ends. CDR1 is SEHNR, CDR2 FQNEAQ, per germline (reference sequence). The CDR3 loop spans 12 amino acids. DNA of the CDR3: TGTGCCAGCAGCTTAGGAGGGGACGAGCAGTACTTC. It codes for CASSLGGDEQYF.

This clonotype came up many times. V is TRBV29-1 and J is TRBJ1-1, with a weak D call TRBD1 (5 bases). V was shortened by 7 bases and J by 2 bases, with 32 bases between the two germline ends. The CDR3 covers 19 residues. Per the germline V gene, CDR1 is SQVTM and CDR2 is ANQGSEA. The CDR3 here is CSAEGDPGPRLEINTEAFF. The CDR3 region has the DNA TGCAGCGCCGAAGGGGATCCGGGACCCCGGCTAGAAATCAACACTGAAGCTTTCTTT.

In this sample, this clonotype turned up many times. The junction differs from germline at one of its ends, possibly a read error. This rearrangement joins TRBV29-1 to TRBJ1-1, with unresolved D. This CDR3 region has 13 residues. CDR1 is SQVTM and CDR2 is ANQGSEA in the germline V gene. Here the CDR3 DNA reads TGCAGCGCTGAAGGCCAGTCGAACACTGAAGCTTTCTTT. Residues: CSAEGQSNTEAFF.

In this sample, this clonotype turned up many times. The chain recombines TRBV28 with TRBJ1-5, with D hard to call. With 1 base removed from V and 0 bases from J, the gap between germline ends came to 7 bases. There are 15 residues in the CDR3. Germline V gene lookup returns CDR1 MDHEN and CDR2 SYDVKM. CDR3 region: CASSLSGDSNQPQHF. CDR3 coding DNA: TGTGCCAGCAGTTTATCGGGAGATAGCAATCAGCCCCAGCATTTT.

This clonotype was seen a few times. The chain carries TRBV12-3 or TRBV12-4 and TRBJ1-1; TRBD1 matches 7 bases. The V segment lost 5 bases and the J segment 5 bases; nucleotides outside the gene matches: 8. The length of the CDR3 is 14 residues. CDR3 amino acids: CASSQTGLGTEAFF. As DNA, the CDR3 is TGTGCCAGCAGTCAGACAGGGTTGGGTACTGAAGCTTTCTTT.

The sample holds many counts of this clonotype. V gene TRBV5-1 combines with J gene TRBJ2-3; D gene ambiguous. CDR1 is SGHRS and CDR2 is YFSETQ in the germline V gene. V lost 0 bases and J 6 bases, leaving 11 bases between the germline ends. The CDR3 length is 14 residues. CDR3 region: CASSLGPEADTQYF. The CDR3 region has the DNA TGCGCCAGCAGCTTGGGACCCGAGGCGGATACGCAGTATTTT.

Regarding this clonotype: A much larger clone differs by one base, so this may be a read error. V gene TRBV24-1 combines with J gene TRBJ2-3; TRBD2 matches at 7 bases. The CDR3 sequence is 16 residues long. Germline CDR1 reads KGHDR; CDR2 reads SFDVKD. With V trimmed by 0 bases and J by 6 bases, 8 bases remained unmatched. CDR3 nucleotides: TGTGCCACCAGTGATTTGATCGGGGAGGGCCGGGATACGCAGTATTTT. It yields the protein CATSDLIGEGRDTQYF.

The J gene is TRBJ1-6, the V gene TRBV6-1; perhaps TRBD1 as D (6 bases). V gave up 7 bases and J gave up 7 bases, with 14 bases separating them. Germline CDR1 is MNHNS and CDR2 is SASEGT. The CDR3 consists of 14 residues. The CDR3 region is CASILGAGNSPLHF. CDR3 coding DNA: TGTGCCAGCATTCTGGGGGCCGGGAATTCACCCCTCCACTTT.

This clonotype was counted ten times or more. The V call is TRBV19, the J call TRBJ1-1, with 7 bases lining up with TRBD1. The CDR3 has 13 amino acids. Germline CDR1 LNHDA, CDR2 SQIVND (reference sequence). V lost 9 bases to trimming and J lost 2 bases; unmatched junction nucleotides: 6. The CDR3, as DNA: TGTGCCAGCTCGGGACAGACAAACACTGAAGCTTTCTTT. Its protein product is CASSGQTNTEAFF.

Ten or more counts support this clonotype. The rearrangement links TRBV27 to TRBJ1-4; 7 nucleotides agree with TRBD1. Per the germline V gene, CDR1 is MNHEY and CDR2 is SMNVEV (reference sequence). With V trimmed by 5 bases and J by 5 bases, 8 bases remained unmatched. The CDR3 is made up of 15 amino acids. Here the CDR3 reads CASSPPGQRNEKLFF. The CDR3 DNA sequence: TGTGCCAGCAGTCCACCGGGACAGAGAAATGAAAAACTGTTTTTT.

This clonotype has at least ten counts. The chain carries TRBV5-1 and TRBJ2-7; 12 bases map to TRBD1. Germline loops: CDR1 SGHRS, CDR2 YFSETQ. This CDR3 spans 16 amino acids. The V and J ends lost 3 bases and 4 bases, in that order; junction bases with no gene match: 8. The CDR3 reads CASSWDRGREVYEQYF. CDR3 nucleotide sequence: TGCGCCAGCAGCTGGGACAGGGGGCGCGAGGTATACGAGCAGTACTTC.

Remarks on this clonotype: It is unclear where the CDR3 begins or ends on the DNA, so no DNA is shown, and the CDR3 is as TCRdb lists it. The rearrangement joins TRBV6-1 to TRBJ2-1; the DNA was not compared with TRBD2, the D call given in the table. Per the germline V gene, CDR1 is MNHNS and CDR2 is SASEGT. The CDR3 length is 14 residues, termini included. This CDR3 is CASSEAVARGSPFF.

This clonotype was seen only a few times. The rearrangement links TRBV19 to TRBJ1-5, with D hard to call. The germline gives CDR1 LNHDA, CDR2 SQIVND (reference sequence). The CDR3 is 14 amino acids. The V end lost 3 bases, the J end lost 5 bases, and 11 bases lay between the germline ends. The DNA for the CDR3 is TGTGCCAGTAGTATCCCTTTGGAGTATCAGCCCCAGCATTTT. This codes for CASSIPLEYQPQHF.

This clonotype appeared many times. The V gene is TRBV7-3, the J gene TRBJ2-3; a possible D gene is TRBD2 (6 bases). V lost 5 bases and J 0 bases, leaving 18 bases between the germline ends. The CDR3 is 17 amino acids. CDR1 SGHTA and CDR2 FQGTGA come from the germline V gene. The CDR3 protein is CASSPQPLAGSTDTQYF. Here the CDR3 DNA reads TGTGCCAGCAGCCCACAGCCTTTGGCGGGGAGCACAGATACGCAGTATTTT.

Ten or more counts support this clonotype. The chain carries TRBV7-8 and TRBJ2-7; D might be TRBD1 (5 bases). CDR3 length equals 17 residues. The germline V gene encodes CDR1 SGHVS and CDR2 FQNEAQ. V lost 5 bases, J lost 1 base, and 21 bases lay in between. The CDR3 loop reads CASSTPRQGGNSYEQYF. As DNA, the CDR3 is TGTGCCAGCAGCACTCCGCGGCAGGGTGGCAATTCCTACGAGCAGTACTTC.

At least ten counts were recorded for this clonotype. The chain links TRBV15 to TRBJ1-2, with TRBD1 identical over 7 bases. V was pared by 0 bases and J by 4 bases, with 8 bases of the junction left unmatched. The CDR3 is made up of 16 amino acids. The germline CDR1 and CDR2 sequences are LNHNV and YYDKDF (reference sequence). This CDR3 reads CATSRDLETGTYGYTF. The CDR3 nucleotides are TGTGCCACCAGCAGAGATCTTGAGACAGGGACCTATGGCTACACCTTC.

This chain links TRBV4-1 with TRBJ1-5; 7 bases match TRBD1. The V and J ends lost 3 bases and 2 bases, in that order; junction bases with no gene match: 10. Per the germline V gene, CDR1 is MGHRA and CDR2 is YSYEKL. The length of the CDR3 is 17 residues. The CDR3 protein is CASSQTVTGFGNQPQHF. The CDR3 DNA is TGCGCCAGCAGCCAGACCGTGACAGGGTTCGGCAATCAGCCCCAGCATTTT.

This clonotype was observed at least ten times. The rearrangement uses TRBV11-2 and TRBJ2-7; unclear D gene. The V end lost 5 bases, the J end lost 2 bases, and 16 bases lay between the germline ends. Per the germline V gene, CDR1 is SGHAT and CDR2 is FQNNGV. The CDR3 sequence is 15 residues long. CDR3 residues: CASSLMHFGAYEQYF. The CDR3 coding sequence is TGTGCCAGCAGCCTGATGCACTTCGGTGCCTACGAGCAGTACTTC. Combining the CDR3 with reference TRBV11-2 and TRBJ2-7 gives the whole variable domain EAGVAQSPRYKIIEKRQSVAFWCNPISGHATLYWYQQILGQGPKLLIQFQNNGVVDDSQLPKDRFSAERLKGVDSTLKIQPAKLEDSAVYLCASSLMHFGAYEQYFGPGTRLTVT.

This clonotype has at least ten counts. The gene calls are TRBV27 and TRBJ2-3, with 8 bases aligning to TRBD1. CDR1 and CDR2 from the germline V gene are MNHEY and SMNVEV (reference sequence). The CDR3 extends over 18 amino acids. Unmatched junction bases numbered 14, after V lost 4 bases and J lost 2 bases. CDR3 residues: CASSSNSDRAPFTDTQYF. Here the CDR3 DNA reads TGTGCCAGCAGTTCGAACTCGGACAGGGCTCCCTTCACAGATACGCAGTATTTT.

This clonotype was counted many times. The chain carries TRBV10-3 and TRBJ1-5; D gene ambiguous. V shed 3 bases and J shed 3 bases, with 9 bases lying between them. The CDR3 is 14 amino acids. The germline V gene encodes CDR1 ENHRY and CDR2 SYGVKD. CDR3 sequence (DNA): TGTGCCATCAGTGAAGATAATCCCAATCAGCCCCAGCATTTT. This encodes CAISEDNPNQPQHF.

This clonotype appeared many times. V usage is TRBV7-9 and J usage is TRBJ1-2; no firm D call. The CDR3 is 13 residues long. V lost 1 base, J lost 5 bases, and 8 bases lay in between. CDR1 SEHNR and CDR2 FQNEAQ come from the germline V gene (reference sequence). The CDR3 region has the DNA TGTGCCAGCAGCTTAGAACAGCCGTATGGCTACACCTTC. Its translation: CASSLEQPYGYTF.

This clonotype showed up many times. The chain links TRBV28 to TRBJ2-1, with TRBD1 matching over 7 bases. Germline V gives CDR1 MDHEN, CDR2 SYDVKM. The J segment lost 2 bases and the V segment lost 5 bases, leaving 6 bases of the junction unmatched. CDR3 length equals 15 residues. The CDR3 loop is CASSEDRWAYNEQFF. CDR3 sequence (DNA): TGTGCCAGCAGTGAGGACAGGTGGGCCTACAATGAGCAGTTCTTC.